This section outlines one T cell receptor (beta chain) sequence together with its context. As yet, its antigen is unknown. The source of the sample is a study of vaccination and CD4 T cells after COVID-19. Study-level information: Overlapping peptides covering the spike proteins of SARS-CoV-2, HCoV-NL63, HCoV-OC43 and HCoV-229E were added to stimulate cells. Broader study findings: Going from roughly 21 to 40, median SARS-CoV-2-reactive clonotypes did not rise significantly.

Sample treatment: roughly ten-day PBMC culture with coronavirus spike peptide pools or control peptides (ViraFEST assay). Those CD4+ T cells from the unexposed donor predate the COVID-19 pandemic (2011-2018). The Oncomine TCR Beta short-read assay generated sequence data from the DNA of cultured CD4+ T cells. Someone extracted genomic DNA from cultured CD4+ T cells. TCRdb used MiXCR to reprocess the PCR reads, holding one entry per CDR3 protein. Among about 11,000 distinct CDR3 sequences listed, 32% were seen once. The specimen was CD4+ T cells from blood, cultured in vitro. The TCR originated in a human donor in good health.

The CDR3 coding sequence is TGTGCCAGCAGGAGTGGGACGACCAATGAGCAGTTCTTC. It specifies CASRSGTTNEQFF. The rearrangement uses TRBV7-2 and TRBJ2-1; the D gene could be TRBD1 or TRBD2 (5 bases each). Germline-derived CDR1 and CDR2 are SGHTA and FQGNSA. The CDR3 is 13 residues long. Trimming took off 6 bases at V and 6 bases at J, with 12 bases between the two ends. Variable domain in full (rest from reference TRBV7-2 and TRBJ2-1): GAGVSQSPSNKVTEKGKDVELRCDPISGHTALYWYRQSLGQGLEFLIYFQGNSAPDKSGLPSDRFSAERTGGSVSTLTIQRTQQEDSAVYLCASRSGTTNEQFFGPGTRLTVL.